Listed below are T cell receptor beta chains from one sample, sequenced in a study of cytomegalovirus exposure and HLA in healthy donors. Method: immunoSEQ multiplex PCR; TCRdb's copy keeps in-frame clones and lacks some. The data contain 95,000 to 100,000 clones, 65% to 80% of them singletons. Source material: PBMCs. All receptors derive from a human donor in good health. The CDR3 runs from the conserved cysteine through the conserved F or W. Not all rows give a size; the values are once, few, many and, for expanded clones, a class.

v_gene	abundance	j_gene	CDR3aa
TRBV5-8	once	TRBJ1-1	CASSLDRLTEAFF
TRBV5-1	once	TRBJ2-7	CASSLAGRGLIYEQYF
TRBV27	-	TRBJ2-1	CASSLGTSGAGSYNEQFF
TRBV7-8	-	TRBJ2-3	CASSGLFGTDTQYF
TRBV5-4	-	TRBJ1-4	CASSNSGQGNEKLFF
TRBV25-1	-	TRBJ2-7	CASQGAGGPYEQYF
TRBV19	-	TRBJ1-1	CASSPTDSLNTEAFF
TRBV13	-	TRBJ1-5	CASSLNSNQPQHF
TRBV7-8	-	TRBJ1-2	CASSLDMAGRFSVYGYPF
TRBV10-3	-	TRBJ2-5	CAIRGQGVETQYF
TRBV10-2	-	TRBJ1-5	CASSEGRQGAQPQHF
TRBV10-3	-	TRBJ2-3	CAISVGTSGGSDTQYF
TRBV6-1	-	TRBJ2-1	CASSNQGFDEQFF
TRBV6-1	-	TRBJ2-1	CASRSGTSRNEQFF
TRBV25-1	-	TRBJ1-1	CASSNRQGYTEAFF
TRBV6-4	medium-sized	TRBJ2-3	CAQPGLAGAHARVSPDTQYF
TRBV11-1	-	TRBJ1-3	CASSRVSAGSGNTIYF
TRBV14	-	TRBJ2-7	CASSQDFVSGQYF